The clone carrying this T cell receptor beta chain was recorded only once. These data are taken from a study of blood T cell repertoires in COVID-19. Whole-study context: Whether acute or convalescent, the COVID-19 samples came from the United States, Italy and Spain.

Germline V gives CDR1 SGHTA, CDR2 FQGTGA. The CDR3 sequence is 16 residues long. Trimming cost V 5 bases and J 2 bases; bases outside gene matches: 6. Authors' methods: Counts of nucleated cells, estimated from reference gene primer amplification, were obtained. Profiled with immunoSEQ multiplex PCR; TCRdb holds only in-frame clones, not every one. D and trimming were read from the DNA, whereas the V and J calls and clone size are those reported in that table. The sample has more than 400,000 clones; approximately 85% are singletons. The origin of this receptor is a human donor in a cohort sampled during active COVID-19. The rearrangement uses TRBV7-3 and TRBJ2-2, with 9 positions matching TRBD2. The sample was peripheral blood. The CDR3, as DNA: TGTGCCAGCAGCGATCGGACTAGCGATAACACCGGGGAGCTGTTTTTT. Protein: CASSDRTSDNTGELFF.